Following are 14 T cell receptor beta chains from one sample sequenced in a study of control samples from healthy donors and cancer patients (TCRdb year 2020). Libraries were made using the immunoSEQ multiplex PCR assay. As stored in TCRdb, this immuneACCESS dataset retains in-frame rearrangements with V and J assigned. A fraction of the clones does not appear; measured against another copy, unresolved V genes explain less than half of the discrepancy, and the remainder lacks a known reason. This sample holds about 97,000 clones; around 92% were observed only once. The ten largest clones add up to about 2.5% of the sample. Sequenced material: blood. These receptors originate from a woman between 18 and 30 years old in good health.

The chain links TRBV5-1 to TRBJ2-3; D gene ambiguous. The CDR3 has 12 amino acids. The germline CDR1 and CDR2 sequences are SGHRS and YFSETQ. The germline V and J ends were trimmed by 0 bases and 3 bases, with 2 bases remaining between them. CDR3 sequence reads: CASSLETDTQYF. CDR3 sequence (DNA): TGCGCCAGCAGCTTGGAGACAGATACGCAGTATTTT. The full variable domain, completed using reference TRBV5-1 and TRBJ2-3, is KAGVTQTPRYLIKTRGQQVTLSCSPISGHRSVSWYQQTPGQGLQFLFEYFSETQRNKGNFPGRFSGRQFSNSRSEMNVSTLELGDSALYLCASSLETDTQYFGPGTRLTVL.

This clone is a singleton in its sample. In DNA form, the CDR3 reads TGTGCCTGGAGTTTTTACAGCTACGAGCAGTACTTC. Translated, it gives CAWSFYSYEQYF. This sequence joins TRBV30 and TRBJ2-7; D is unclear. V lost 2 bases, J lost 3 bases, and 8 bases lay in between. This CDR3 region has 12 residues. CDR1 and CDR2 from the germline V gene are GTSNPN and SVGIG (reference sequence).

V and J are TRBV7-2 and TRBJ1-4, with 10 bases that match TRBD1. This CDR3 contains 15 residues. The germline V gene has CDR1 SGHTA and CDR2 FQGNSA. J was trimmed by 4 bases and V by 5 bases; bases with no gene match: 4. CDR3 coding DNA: TGTGCCAGCAGCATAGGACAGGGGGTTAATGAAAAACTGTTTTTT. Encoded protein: CASSIGQGVNEKLFF.

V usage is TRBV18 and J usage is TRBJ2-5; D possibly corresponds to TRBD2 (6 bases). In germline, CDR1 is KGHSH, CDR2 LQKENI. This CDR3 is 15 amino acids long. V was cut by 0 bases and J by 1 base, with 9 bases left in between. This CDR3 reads CASSPPMGGQETQYF. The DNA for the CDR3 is TGTGCCAGCTCACCACCGATGGGGGGCCAAGAGACCCAGTACTTC. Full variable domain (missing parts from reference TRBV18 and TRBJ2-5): NAGVMQNPRHLVRRRGQEARLRCSPMKGHSHVYWYRQLPEEGLKFMVYLQKENIIDESGMPKERFSAEFPKEGPSILRIQQVVRGDSAAYFCASSPPMGGQETQYFGPGTRLLVL.

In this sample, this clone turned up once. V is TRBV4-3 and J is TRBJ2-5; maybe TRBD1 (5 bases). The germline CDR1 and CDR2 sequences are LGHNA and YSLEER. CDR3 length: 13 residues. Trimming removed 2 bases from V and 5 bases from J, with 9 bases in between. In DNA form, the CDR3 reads TGCGCCAGCAGCCAATCAGGGTTGGAGACCCAGTACTTC. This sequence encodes CASSQSGLETQYF.

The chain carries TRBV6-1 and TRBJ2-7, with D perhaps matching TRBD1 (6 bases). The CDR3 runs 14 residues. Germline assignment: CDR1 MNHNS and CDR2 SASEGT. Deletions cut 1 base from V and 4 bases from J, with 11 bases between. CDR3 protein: CASSEGQGLYEQYF. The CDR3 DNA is TGTGCCAGCAGTGAAGGGCAGGGGCTTTACGAGCAGTACTTC.

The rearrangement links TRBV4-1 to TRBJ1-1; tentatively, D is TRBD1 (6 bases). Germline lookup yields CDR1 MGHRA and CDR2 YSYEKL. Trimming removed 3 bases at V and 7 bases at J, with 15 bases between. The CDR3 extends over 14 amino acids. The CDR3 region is CASSQLQGGSEAFF. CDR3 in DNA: TGCGCCAGCAGCCAGTTACAGGGTGGGAGTGAAGCTTTCTTT.

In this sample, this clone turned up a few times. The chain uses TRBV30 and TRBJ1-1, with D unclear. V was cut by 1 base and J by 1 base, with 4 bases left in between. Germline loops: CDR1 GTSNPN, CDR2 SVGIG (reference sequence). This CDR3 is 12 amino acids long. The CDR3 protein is CAWSAQNTEAFF. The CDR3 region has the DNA TGTGCCTGGAGTGCGCAGAACACTGAAGCTTTCTTT.

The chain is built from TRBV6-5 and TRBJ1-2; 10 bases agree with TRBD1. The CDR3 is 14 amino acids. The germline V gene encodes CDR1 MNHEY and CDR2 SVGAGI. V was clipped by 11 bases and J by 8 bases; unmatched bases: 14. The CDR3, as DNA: TGTGCCGCACGCCGGGACAGGGGTTCTAAAGGCTACACCTTC. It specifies CAARRDRGSKGYTF.

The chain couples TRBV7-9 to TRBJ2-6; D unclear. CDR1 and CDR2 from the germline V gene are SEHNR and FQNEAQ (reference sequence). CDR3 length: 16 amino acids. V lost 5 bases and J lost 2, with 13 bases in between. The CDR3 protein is CASSPTAPTGANVLTF. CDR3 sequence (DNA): TGTGCCAGCAGCCCCACCGCTCCCACTGGGGCCAACGTCCTGACTTTC. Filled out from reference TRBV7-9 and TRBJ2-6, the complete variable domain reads DTGVSQNPRHKITKRGQNVTFRCDPISEHNRLYWYRQTLGQGPEFLTYFQNEAQLEKSRLLSDRFSAERPKGSFSTLEIQRTEQGDSAMYLCASSPTAPTGANVLTFGAGSRLTVL.

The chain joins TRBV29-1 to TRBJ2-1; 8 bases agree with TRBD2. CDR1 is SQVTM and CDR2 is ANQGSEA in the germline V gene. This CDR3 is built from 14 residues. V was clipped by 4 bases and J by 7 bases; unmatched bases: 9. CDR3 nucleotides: TGCAGCGTTGCAACTCGTCTAGCGGGTAATGAGCAGTTCTTC. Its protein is CSVATRLAGNEQFF.

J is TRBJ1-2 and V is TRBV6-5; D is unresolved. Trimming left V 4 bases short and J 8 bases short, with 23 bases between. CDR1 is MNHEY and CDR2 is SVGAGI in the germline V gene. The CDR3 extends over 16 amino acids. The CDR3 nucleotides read TGTGCCAGCAGTTCTCACATGGGCAGCCGGACCTGGGGCTACACCTTC. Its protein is CASSSHMGSRTWGYTF.

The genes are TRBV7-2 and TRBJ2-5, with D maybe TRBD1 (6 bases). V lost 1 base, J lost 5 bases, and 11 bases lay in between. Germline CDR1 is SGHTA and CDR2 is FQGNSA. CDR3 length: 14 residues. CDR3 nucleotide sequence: TGTGCCAGCAGCTTAGGACAGGTTTACGAGACCCAGTACTTC. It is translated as CASSLGQVYETQYF.

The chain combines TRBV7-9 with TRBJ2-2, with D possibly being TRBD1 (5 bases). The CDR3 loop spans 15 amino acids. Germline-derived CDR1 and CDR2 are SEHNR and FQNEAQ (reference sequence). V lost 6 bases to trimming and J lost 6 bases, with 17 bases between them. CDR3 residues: CASRPRQGKAGELFF. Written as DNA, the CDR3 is TGTGCCAGCAGACCCCGGCAGGGTAAAGCCGGGGAGCTGTTTTTT.